These 25 T cell receptor beta chains were all obtained from the same sample, sequenced in a study of cytomegalovirus exposure and HLA in healthy donors (dated by TCRdb to about 2017). Libraries were constructed by the immunoSEQ multiplex PCR assay. The multiplex PCR relied on a mix of 60 forward primers for TCR Vbeta segments and 13 reverse primers for TCR Jbeta segments. The table was pulled from immuneACCESS by TCRdb, which kept in-frame rearrangements only. Such tables lose some clones; where checked, under half of the loss comes from unresolved V genes, and the rest has no known cause. For this sample, the table gives fewer than 85,000 clones. Of the sample, about 3.8% is held by the ten largest clones. The sequenced sample was PBMCs. The source is a female donor in good health and CMV-seropositive.

The V call is TRBV15, the J call TRBJ2-7; 7 positions match TRBD1. Germline-derived CDR1 and CDR2 are LNHNV and YYDKDF (reference sequence). The CDR3 is made up of 15 amino acids. Unmatched junction bases numbered 4, after V lost 1 base and J lost 1 base. CDR3 region: CATSRGAQGSYEQYF. The CDR3 DNA follows: TGTGCCACCAGCAGAGGGGCACAGGGGTCCTACGAGCAGTACTTC. The full variable domain, completed using reference TRBV15 and TRBJ2-7, is DAMVIQNPRYQVTQFGKPVTLSCSQTLNHNVMYWYQQKSSQAPKLLFHYYDKDFNNEADTPDNFQSRRPNTSFCFLDIRSPGLGDTAMYLCATSRGAQGSYEQYFGPGTRLTVT.

The J gene is TRBJ2-7, the V gene TRBV29-1, with 7 bases that match TRBD2. The junction had 13 bases not matched to a gene; V was cut back by 1 base and J by 4 bases. The germline CDR1 and CDR2 sequences are SQVTM and ANQGSEA. CDR3 size: 16 residues. CDR3 in amino acids: CSVEGEGSGRVYEQYF. DNA for the CDR3: TGCAGCGTTGAAGGTGAGGGTAGCGGGCGAGTTTACGAGCAGTACTTC.

The rearrangement uses TRBV7-3 and TRBJ2-5; 7 nucleotides align to TRBD1. Germline values: CDR1 SGHTA, CDR2 FQGTGA. V lost 3 bases and J lost 7; bases outside the gene matches: 8. The CDR3 runs to 14 residues. The CDR3 DNA follows: TGTGCCAGCAGCTTCGAAGGGGGCCCGGGGACCCAGTACTTC. Its translation is CASSFEGGPGTQYF.

The V and J genes are TRBV4-1 and TRBJ1-4, with TRBD1 matching over 8 bases. The germline V gene has CDR1 MGHRA and CDR2 YSYEKL. Unmatched junction bases numbered 8, after V lost 4 bases and J lost 10 bases. This CDR3 spans 14 amino acids. The DNA for the CDR3 is TGCGCCAGCAGCCCAATGGGACAGGACCGAAAACTGTTTTTT. It codes for CASSPMGQDRKLFF.

V is TRBV18 and J is TRBJ1-2; D unclear. Germline V CDR1 and CDR2: KGHSH, LQKENI. V was cut by 2 bases and J by 8 bases, with 12 bases left in between. This CDR3 is 13 amino acids long. CDR3 in amino acids: CASSPETSRGYTF. The CDR3 DNA is TGTGCCAGCTCACCAGAGACCTCGCGGGGCTACACCTTC.

The chain joins TRBV5-6 to TRBJ2-2, with 8 bases identical to TRBD2. Germline V gene lookup returns CDR1 SGHDT and CDR2 YYEEEE. V shed 3 bases and J 6 bases; nucleotides not matched to a gene: 10. The length of the CDR3 is 16 residues. The CDR3 DNA reads TGTGCCAGCAGCTCGGGACTAGTATTGGGACCCGGGGAGCTGTTTTTT. Its translation is CASSSGLVLGPGELFF.

The J gene is TRBJ1-1, the V gene TRBV10-2; tentatively, D is TRBD1 (6 bases). Trimming removed 2 bases at V and 3 bases at J, with 10 bases between. The germline gives CDR1 WSHSY, CDR2 SAAADI. This CDR3 spans 14 amino acids. The CDR3 bases are TGCGCCAGCAGTGAGCGGGGGGCATACACTGAAGCTTTCTTT. Residues: CASSERGAYTEAFF.

This chain uses TRBV5-1 with TRBJ2-7; the D gene is possibly TRBD1 (6 bases). The CDR3 is 12 residues long. Trimming pared 2 bases from V and 9 bases from J, leaving 12 bases between. CDR1 is SGHRS, CDR2 YFSETQ, per germline. In DNA form, the CDR3 reads TGCGCCAGCAGCTTTACAGGGCTTAGGCAGTACTTC. Protein product: CASSFTGLRQYF.

The chain combines TRBV6-1 with TRBJ1-6; 8 bases align to TRBD1. J lost 9 bases, V lost 2 bases, and 6 bases had no gene match. Germline V gene data show CDR1 as MNHNS and CDR2 as SASEGT. The CDR3 loop spans 15 amino acids. In nucleotides, the CDR3 is TGTGCCAGCAGTGAATGGGCAGGGGGCAGTTCACCCCTCCACTTT. It codes for CASSEWAGGSSPLHF.

The chain links TRBV18 to TRBJ2-3; the match to TRBD2 covers 11 bases. V shed 7 bases and J 3 bases; nucleotides not matched to a gene: 6. Germline V CDR1 and CDR2: KGHSH, LQKENI. The CDR3 runs 15 residues. The CDR3 DNA sequence: TGTGCCAGCTTCCCGACTAGCGGGATAACAGATACGCAGTATTTT. It encodes CASFPTSGITDTQYF.

The chain has TRBV7-2 and TRBJ1-4; TRBD1 agrees at 7 bases. V lost 4 bases to trimming and J lost 14 bases; unmatched junction nucleotides: 13. The CDR3 contains 14 residues. CDR1 SGHTA and CDR2 FQGNSA come from the germline V gene. The CDR3 here is CASSSLGTAGPLFF. CDR3 coding DNA: TGTGCCAGCAGCTCGTTAGGGACAGCAGGACCGCTGTTTTTT.

The rearrangement joins TRBV6-5 to TRBJ1-2, with 9 bases lining up with TRBD1. V lost 5 bases, J lost 4 bases, and 5 bases stayed unmatched. In germline, CDR1 is MNHEY, CDR2 SVGAGI. The CDR3 consists of 14 residues. In DNA form, the CDR3 reads TGTGCCAGCAGTCGACAGGGGGGTGCCTATGGCTACACCTTC. This codes for CASSRQGGAYGYTF.

The gene calls are TRBV4-3 and TRBJ2-1, with D possibly TRBD2 on 5 matching bases. Per germline, CDR1 LGHNA and CDR2 YSLEER. The CDR3 length is 16 residues. V gave up 4 bases and J gave up 0 bases, with 13 bases separating them. The CDR3 coding sequence is TGCGCCAGCAGCCCTATGAGCGGTAGCTCCTACAATGAGCAGTTCTTC. Amino acids: CASSPMSGSSYNEQFF.

The rearrangement joins TRBV15 to TRBJ1-1, with 8 bases lining up with TRBD1. J gave up 1 base and V 1 base, and 2 bases lay outside the gene matches. The germline V gene encodes CDR1 LNHNV and CDR2 YYDKDF (reference sequence). The CDR3 is 15 residues long. CDR3 sequence (DNA): TGTGCCACCAGCAGAGGTGGGACAGGGAACACTGAAGCTTTCTTT. It translates to CATSRGGTGNTEAFF.

The chain's CDR3 is CASSRHRGSAYEQYF. Here the CDR3 DNA reads TGCGCCAGCAGCCGCCACCGGGGGTCCGCCTACGAGCAGTACTTC. V usage is TRBV4-3 and J usage is TRBJ2-7; TRBD2 is a possible D gene (6 bases). Germline CDR1 is LGHNA and CDR2 is YSLEER. Trimming removed 4 bases from V and 2 bases from J, with 15 bases in between. CDR3 size: 15 residues.

The CDR3 bases are TGTGCCAGCAGCCCCCGGACAGATTCCTACGAGCAGTACTTC. Encoded protein: CASSPRTDSYEQYF. This chain uses TRBV13 with TRBJ2-7, with D maybe TRBD1 (6 bases). The germline V and J ends were trimmed by 5 bases and 1 base, with 12 bases remaining between them. Germline loops: CDR1 PRHDT, CDR2 FYEKMQ (reference sequence). This CDR3 is built from 14 residues.

This chain joins TRBV5-1 and TRBJ2-7; D is unresolved. Per germline, CDR1 SGHRS and CDR2 YFSETQ. V lost 1 base and J lost 5, with 7 bases in between. This CDR3 has 12 amino acids. The CDR3 sequence is CASSLPSDEQYF. In DNA form, the CDR3 reads TGCGCCAGCAGCTTGCCCAGCGACGAGCAGTACTTC.

The rearrangement uses TRBV19 and TRBJ2-1; a weak D match, TRBD2 (5 bases). Trimming cost V 3 bases and J 7 bases, with 13 bases left between them. The V gene's germline CDR1 is LNHDA and CDR2 SQIVND (reference sequence). The CDR3 extends over 14 amino acids. The CDR3 spells CASSIVASINEQFF. Here the CDR3 DNA reads TGTGCCAGTAGTATCGTGGCTAGCATTAATGAGCAGTTCTTC.

This chain links TRBV6-1 with TRBJ1-1; no clear D gene. Germline V gene sequence: CDR1 MNHNS, CDR2 SASEGT. The CDR3 is made up of 13 amino acids. Trimming took off 2 bases at V and 5 bases at J, with 9 bases between the two ends. The CDR3, as DNA: TGTGCCAGCAGTGAAAGGTGGCGGACTGAAGCTTTCTTT. Amino acids: CASSERWRTEAFF.

CDR3 DNA: TGTGCCAGCAGCTTAATCGAGGGTTCCACTGGAAACACCATATATTTT. Its protein product is CASSLIEGSTGNTIYF. This chain connects TRBV11-2 to TRBJ1-3, with D unresolved. The CDR3 covers 16 residues. Trimming removed 2 bases at V and 2 bases at J, with 13 bases between. Germline V gives CDR1 SGHAT, CDR2 FQNNGV.

The chain couples TRBV2 to TRBJ2-7, with D tentatively TRBD2 (5 bases). The CDR3 is made up of 15 amino acids. Germline loops: CDR1 SNHLY, CDR2 FYNNEI. V gave up 2 bases and J gave up 0 bases, with 11 bases separating them. The CDR3 DNA reads TGTGCCAGCAGTGAAACTAGGTCTAGCTCCTACGAGCAGTACTTC. It encodes CASSETRSSSYEQYF. Drawing the rest from reference TRBV2 and TRBJ2-7, the complete variable domain is EPEVTQTPSHQVTQMGQEVILRCVPISNHLYFYWYRQILGQKVEFLVSFYNNEISEKSEIFDDQFSVERPDGSNFTLKIRSTKLEDSAMYFCASSETRSSSYEQYFGPGTRLTVT.

This clone is called medium-sized based on its frequency. The chain employs TRBV5-1 and TRBJ1-2; D is undetermined. CDR1 is SGHRS and CDR2 is YFSETQ in the germline V gene. There are 13 residues in the CDR3. Trimming cost V 1 base and J 8 bases, with 12 bases left between them. The DNA for the CDR3 is TGCGCCAGCAGCTTGACCGAGGATGCCGGCTACACCTTC. Amino acid sequence: CASSLTEDAGYTF. Using reference TRBV5-1 and TRBJ1-2 for the parts outside the CDR3, the full variable domain is KAGVTQTPRYLIKTRGQQVTLSCSPISGHRSVSWYQQTPGQGLQFLFEYFSETQRNKGNFPGRFSGRQFSNSRSEMNVSTLELGDSALYLCASSLTEDAGYTFGSGTRLTVV.

CDR3 nucleotide sequence: TGCGCCAGCAGTGAAGCGTACTACGAGCAGTACTTC. Amino acids: CASSEAYYEQYF. V and J are TRBV10-1 and TRBJ2-7; no clear D. Germline CDR1 WNHNN, CDR2 SYGVQD (reference sequence). Trimming shortened V by 3 bases and J by 3 bases, and 6 bases separated the two germline ends. The CDR3 covers 12 residues.

This chain links TRBV5-1 with TRBJ2-1, with 8 bases fitting TRBD2. The germline V gene encodes CDR1 SGHRS and CDR2 YFSETQ. With 6 bases clipped from V and 0 bases from J, the junction kept 2 bases outside the gene matches. The CDR3 runs 14 residues. CDR3 protein: CASKSGSSYNEQFF. In DNA form, the CDR3 reads TGCGCCAGCAAAAGCGGGAGCTCCTACAATGAGCAGTTCTTC.

This chain joins TRBV7-9 and TRBJ2-1; the match to TRBD2 covers 11 bases. The CDR3 length is 16 residues. V lost 1 base and J lost 7; bases outside the gene matches: 6. Germline V CDR1 and CDR2: SEHNR, FQNEAQ (reference sequence). The CDR3 DNA reads TGTGCCAGCAGCTTAGTTACTAGCGGGAGTGCGAATGAGCAGTTCTTC. Residues: CASSLVTSGSANEQFF.